The 20 T cell receptor beta chains in this list originate from one sample, sequenced in a study of T-cell reconstitution after alpha-beta-depleted transplantation in children (dated by TCRdb to the mid-2010s). The receptor library was made with PCR. Sequencing used an Illumina HiSeq 2500. Molecular barcoding was employed in the preparation of TCR libraries, with unique molecular identifiers being used to normalize TCRbeta repertoire quantification. TCRdb trimmed public reads at Q25 via fastp, called clones via MiXCR and kept in-frame beta chains. Rows merge per CDR3 protein into single entries with the most common DNA and genes. This sample gives approximately 240,000 distinct CDR3 sequences in total; 9.7% of them show up just once. The leading ten clones occupy about 4.9% of the sample. The specimen was PBMCs from the stem cell graft donor, collected from the stem cell graft. Receptors were obtained from a human donor who donated a stem cell graft to a child with SCID.

This clonotype was detected ten times or more. The rearrangement joins TRBV4-1 to TRBJ2-2, with 7 bases fitting TRBD1. The germline V gene encodes CDR1 MGHRA and CDR2 YSYEKL. The junction had 6 bases not matched to a gene; V was cut back by 0 bases and J by 5 bases. CDR3 length: 16 residues. The DNA of the CDR3 is TGCGCCAGCAGCCAAGATTGGCAGGGGGAGACCGGGGAGCTGTTTTTT. This encodes CASSQDWQGETGELFF.

This clonotype was counted ten times or more. This chain joins TRBV7-2 and TRBJ2-7, with D unclear. The V end was cut by 3 bases, the J end by 4 bases, with 19 bases between. The germline V gene has CDR1 SGHTA and CDR2 FQGNSA. The CDR3 is 16 residues long. The CDR3, as DNA: TGTGCCAGCAGCTTCTCGGGCCTGCCAGGAGCTTACGAGCAGTACTTC. It translates to CASSFSGLPGAYEQYF.

CDR3 region: CASMGTNTGELFF. The CDR3 DNA follows: TGCGCCAGCATGGGAACGAACACCGGGGAGCTGTTTTTT. This chain joins TRBV5-1 and TRBJ2-2; D remains unclear. With 6 bases removed from V and 0 bases from J, the gap between germline ends came to 6 bases. The CDR3 runs to 13 residues. Germline V gene sequence: CDR1 SGHRS, CDR2 YFSETQ. Full variable domain (rest looked up from reference TRBV5-1 and TRBJ2-2): KAGVTQTPRYLIKTRGQQVTLSCSPISGHRSVSWYQQTPGQGLQFLFEYFSETQRNKGNFPGRFSGRQFSNSRSEMNVSTLELGDSALYLCASMGTNTGELFFGEGSRLTVL.

The sample holds many counts of this clonotype. The rearrangement joins TRBV5-1 to TRBJ1-2, with TRBD1 as a possible D gene (5 bases). V lost 4 bases and J lost 6, with 19 bases in between. CDR3 length: 15 amino acids. Germline V gene data show CDR1 as SGHRS and CDR2 as YFSETQ. The CDR3 protein is CASSRAGTEIDGYTF. Here the CDR3 DNA reads TGCGCCAGCAGCCGTGCCGGGACGGAGATTGATGGCTACACCTTC.

This clonotype was recorded at least ten times. The chain joins TRBV28 to TRBJ2-7; 8 nucleotides agree with TRBD1. After removal of 6 bases from V and 2 bases from J, the junction contained 9 bases not matched to a gene. CDR1 and CDR2 from the germline V gene are MDHEN and SYDVKM. The CDR3 has 15 amino acids. The CDR3: CASSPDRGYTYEQYF. CDR3 sequence (DNA): TGTGCCAGCAGCCCAGACAGGGGCTATACCTACGAGCAGTACTTC.

This clonotype was seen at least ten times. This rearrangement joins TRBV7-6 to TRBJ2-1; D is unclear. With 5 bases removed from V and 0 bases from J, the gap between germline ends came to 17 bases. Germline V CDR1 and CDR2: SGHVS, FNYEAQ. The CDR3 has 17 amino acids. The chain's CDR3 is CASSLSPGPSSYNEQFF. CDR3 bases: TGTGCCAGCAGCCTTTCCCCGGGTCCTAGCTCCTACAATGAGCAGTTCTTC.

This clonotype was seen ten or more times. The chain carries TRBV20-1 and TRBJ2-5, with 9 bases aligning to TRBD2. The germline CDR1 and CDR2 sequences are DFQATT and SNEGSKA (reference sequence). The CDR3 loop spans 15 amino acids. J was trimmed by 5 bases and V by 0 bases; bases with no gene match: 7. CDR3 bases: TGCAGTGCTAGAGATCTCAGCGGGGGGAGGGAGACCCAGTACTTC. Its protein is CSARDLSGGRETQYF.

The table lists this clonotype with many counts. This sequence joins TRBV4-1 and TRBJ2-7; 10 nucleotides line up with TRBD1. CDR1 is MGHRA, CDR2 YSYEKL, per germline. The CDR3 consists of 14 residues. V shed 5 bases, J shed 5 bases, and the junction held 6 bases outside the gene matches. Here the CDR3 reads CASSVRQGANEQYF. As DNA, the CDR3 is TGCGCCAGCAGCGTTAGACAGGGGGCTAACGAGCAGTACTTC.

The rearrangement uses TRBV5-3 and TRBJ2-3, with a tentative D call TRBD1 (5 bases). TRBV5-3 is an ORF, with its function uncertain. The CDR3 spans 16 residues. The V end lost 8 bases, the J end lost 7 bases, and 26 bases lay between the germline ends. CDR3 amino acids: CARGLVSREEENTQYF. The CDR3 DNA follows: TGTGCCAGGGGCTTGGTTTCCAGGGAAGAGGAGAATACGCAGTATTTT.

This clonotype was recorded many times. The chain links TRBV7-2 to TRBJ1-2, with D possibly TRBD1 on 5 matching bases. Per germline, CDR1 SGHTA and CDR2 FQGNSA. Trimming took off 1 base at V and 8 bases at J, with 14 bases between the two ends. The CDR3 covers 14 residues. The CDR3 region has the DNA TGTGCCAGCAGCTTAGACTCAGGGATAGACGGCTACACCTTC. Amino acids: CASSLDSGIDGYTF.

This clonotype was counted at least ten times. The chain links TRBV7-2 to TRBJ1-2; D is uncertain. Germline V gene data show CDR1 as SGHTA and CDR2 as FQGNSA. The CDR3 consists of 16 residues. V lost 1 base and J 2 bases, leaving 14 bases between the germline ends. The CDR3 DNA reads TGTGCCAGCAGCTTAGAGAGAGGGCGCATCAACTATGGCTACACCTTC. Translation: CASSLERGRINYGYTF.

Many counts were recorded for this clonotype. V is TRBV5-1 and J is TRBJ2-2; D assignment may be TRBD1 or TRBD2 (6 bases each). The CDR3 is 15 residues long. V was cut by 7 bases and J by 4 bases, with 17 bases left in between. In germline, CDR1 is SGHRS, CDR2 YFSETQ. DNA of the CDR3: TGCGCCAGCTCCGGAGGGGGGCCGTTCACCGGGGAGCTGTTTTTT. Translation: CASSGGGPFTGELFF.

This clonotype occurred many times. This chain links TRBV6-5 with TRBJ2-5; 15 nucleotides match TRBD2. The CDR3 length is 16 residues. The V gene end was trimmed by 4 bases and the J gene end by 1 base; junction bases not matched to a gene: 1. Germline V gives CDR1 MNHEY, CDR2 SVGAGI. The CDR3 region is CASSSGLAGGQETQYF. Written as DNA, the CDR3 is TGTGCCAGCAGTTCGGGACTAGCGGGGGGCCAAGAGACCCAGTACTTC.

The chain employs TRBV12-3 or TRBV12-4 and TRBJ2-2, with 8 bases fitting TRBD1. V shed 3 bases and J 5 bases; nucleotides not matched to a gene: 8. The length of the CDR3 is 16 residues. The CDR3 sequence: CASSLNPGQGTGELFF. The CDR3 coding sequence is TGTGCCAGCAGTTTGAACCCCGGACAGGGTACCGGGGAGCTGTTTTTT.

This clonotype was seen at least ten times. The J gene is TRBJ1-1, the V gene TRBV10-3; D not certain. Between the trimmed V and J ends, which lost 0 bases and 0 bases, there was a span of 14 bases. The CDR3 sequence is 17 residues long. Germline CDR1 ENHRY, CDR2 SYGVKD. The CDR3 DNA reads TGTGCCATCAGTGAGTCGACGGGGTGGGATATGAACACTGAAGCTTTCTTT. It codes for CAISESTGWDMNTEAFF.

Worth noting for this clonotype: A junction boundary mismatches the germline segment, possibly from a read error. The V call is TRBV7-2, the J call TRBJ2-5; 10 bases agree with TRBD2. Per germline, CDR1 SGHTA and CDR2 FQGNSA. This CDR3 has 15 amino acids. CDR3 region: CASSLGLAGVETPYF. The CDR3, as DNA: TGTGCCAGCAGCTTAGGTCTAGCGGGGGTAGAGACCCCGTACTTC.

In its sample, this clonotype was seen many times. The genes are TRBV7-9 and TRBJ1-1; D unclear. Looked up from germline, CDR1 is SEHNR and CDR2 is FQNEAQ (reference sequence). Trimming shortened V by 5 bases and J by 0 bases, and 4 bases separated the two germline ends. The CDR3 consists of 12 residues. CDR3 coding DNA: TGTGCCAGCAGCCCCGTGAACACTGAAGCTTTCTTT. It codes for CASSPVNTEAFF. The full variable domain, with the rest looked up from reference TRBV7-9 and TRBJ1-1, is DTGVSQNPRHKITKRGQNVTFRCDPISEHNRLYWYRQTLGQGPEFLTYFQNEAQLEKSRLLSDRFSAERPKGSFSTLEIQRTEQGDSAMYLCASSPVNTEAFFGQGTRLTVV.

This clonotype was recorded at least ten times. The chain employs TRBV18 and TRBJ2-1; 7 nucleotides match TRBD1. Germline CDR1 KGHSH, CDR2 LQKENI. Trimming took 0 bases from V and 9 from J; bases not matched to a gene: 2. The CDR3 covers 13 residues. The CDR3 reads CASSPPDRPEQFF. The CDR3 bases are TGTGCCAGCTCACCACCGGACAGGCCTGAGCAGTTCTTC.

This clonotype was seen many times. The chain combines TRBV20-1 with TRBJ2-7; 9 nucleotides agree with TRBD2. The CDR3 runs to 14 residues. Germline trimming cut 5 bases from V and 2 bases from J; bases unmatched to any gene: 7. CDR1 is DFQATT, CDR2 SNEGSKA, per germline (reference sequence). CDR3 loop: CSASSSGGAYEQYF. In nucleotides, the CDR3 is TGCAGTGCTTCCAGTAGCGGGGGTGCCTACGAGCAGTACTTC.

This clonotype was seen many times. The chain employs TRBV5-1 and TRBJ2-5, with D unclear. V shed 0 bases and J shed 8 bases, with 11 bases lying between them. The CDR3 extends over 13 amino acids. Per the germline V gene, CDR1 is SGHRS and CDR2 is YFSETQ. As DNA, the CDR3 is TGCGCCAGCAGCTTGGGGCCAGGCAAAACCCAGTACTTC. This translates into CASSLGPGKTQYF.